These T cell receptor beta chains were read from a single sample in a study of Ad26.COV2.S vaccination and SARS-CoV-2 variants. Libraries were prepared by immunoSEQ multiplex PCR; TCRdb keeps only in-frame clonotypes and omits some of them. The table shows about 370,000 clones, with 80% to 90% occurring only once. The specimen comprised peripheral blood, sampled in a trial of Ad26.COV2.S vaccine versus placebo. These receptors all stem from a person aged 18-65 years who received the Ad26.COV2.S COVID-19 vaccine or a placebo. CDR3s include the opening cysteine and the closing phenylalanine or tryptophan. D genes are given only for firm matches. Expanded clones get a size class; other rows say once, few or many, or leave the size out.

TRBV6-5,14,TRBJ1-3,-,-,CASRPRFSGNTIYF,TGTGCCAGCAGACCACGGTTCTCTGGAAACACCATATATTTT
TRBV4-1,16,TRBJ1-4,once,-,CASSPSPRLLNEKLFF,TGCGCCAGCAGTCCCTCTCCCCGACTGCTTAATGAAAAACTGTTTTTT
TRBV19,18,TRBJ2-3,once,TRBD2,CASKKRGELLTSTDTQYF,TGTGCCAGTAAAAAGCGGGGGGAGCTCTTAACTAGCACAGATACGCAGTATTTT
TRBV14,16,TRBJ1-3,-,-,CASSQLTFTDGNTIYF,TGTGCCAGCAGCCAATTAACGTTCACGGATGGAAACACCATATATTTT
TRBV2,15,TRBJ2-2,-,TRBD2,CASRGTSGGAGELFF,TGTGCCAGCAGAGGGACTAGCGGGGGGGCCGGGGAGCTGTTTTTT
TRBV6-5,15,TRBJ1-1,few,-,CASRRGFRVPTEAFF,TGTGCCAGCAGAAGGGGGTTCAGGGTCCCCACTGAAGCTTTCTTT
TRBV12-3/TRBV12-4,12,TRBJ2-2,-,-,CASRLDGGELFF,TGTGCCAGCAGACTTGATGGCGGGGAGCTGTTTTTT
TRBV2,15,TRBJ2-1,-,TRBD2,CASSEGGGSYNEQFF,TGTGCCAGCAGTGAAGGGGGAGGGTCCTACAATGAGCAGTTCTTC
TRBV9,15,TRBJ1-3,once,TRBD1,CASSVGTGVGNTIYF,TGTGCCAGCAGCGTAGGGACAGGGGTTGGAAACACCATATATTTT
TRBV30,15,TRBJ1-4,-,-,CAWSLTKGTNEKLFF,TGTGCCTGGAGTCTAACCAAAGGGACTAATGAAAAACTGTTTTTT
TRBV7-9,14,TRBJ1-6,-,-,CATAIGGGNSPLHF,TGTGCCACGGCGATAGGGGGGGGCAATTCACCCCTCCACTTT
TRBV18,14,TRBJ1-1,-,-,CASSPPSGNTEAFF,TGTGCCAGCTCACCACCTTCCGGGAACACTGAAGCTTTCTTT
TRBV19,12,TRBJ2-3,-,-,CASTSGSGTQYF,TGTGCCAGTACCTCCGGATCAGGTACGCAGTATTTT
TRBV21-1,15,TRBJ1-1,-,-,CASSKAPGTAPEAFF,TGTGCCAGCAGCAAAGCGCCCGGGACAGCCCCTGAAGCTTTCTTT